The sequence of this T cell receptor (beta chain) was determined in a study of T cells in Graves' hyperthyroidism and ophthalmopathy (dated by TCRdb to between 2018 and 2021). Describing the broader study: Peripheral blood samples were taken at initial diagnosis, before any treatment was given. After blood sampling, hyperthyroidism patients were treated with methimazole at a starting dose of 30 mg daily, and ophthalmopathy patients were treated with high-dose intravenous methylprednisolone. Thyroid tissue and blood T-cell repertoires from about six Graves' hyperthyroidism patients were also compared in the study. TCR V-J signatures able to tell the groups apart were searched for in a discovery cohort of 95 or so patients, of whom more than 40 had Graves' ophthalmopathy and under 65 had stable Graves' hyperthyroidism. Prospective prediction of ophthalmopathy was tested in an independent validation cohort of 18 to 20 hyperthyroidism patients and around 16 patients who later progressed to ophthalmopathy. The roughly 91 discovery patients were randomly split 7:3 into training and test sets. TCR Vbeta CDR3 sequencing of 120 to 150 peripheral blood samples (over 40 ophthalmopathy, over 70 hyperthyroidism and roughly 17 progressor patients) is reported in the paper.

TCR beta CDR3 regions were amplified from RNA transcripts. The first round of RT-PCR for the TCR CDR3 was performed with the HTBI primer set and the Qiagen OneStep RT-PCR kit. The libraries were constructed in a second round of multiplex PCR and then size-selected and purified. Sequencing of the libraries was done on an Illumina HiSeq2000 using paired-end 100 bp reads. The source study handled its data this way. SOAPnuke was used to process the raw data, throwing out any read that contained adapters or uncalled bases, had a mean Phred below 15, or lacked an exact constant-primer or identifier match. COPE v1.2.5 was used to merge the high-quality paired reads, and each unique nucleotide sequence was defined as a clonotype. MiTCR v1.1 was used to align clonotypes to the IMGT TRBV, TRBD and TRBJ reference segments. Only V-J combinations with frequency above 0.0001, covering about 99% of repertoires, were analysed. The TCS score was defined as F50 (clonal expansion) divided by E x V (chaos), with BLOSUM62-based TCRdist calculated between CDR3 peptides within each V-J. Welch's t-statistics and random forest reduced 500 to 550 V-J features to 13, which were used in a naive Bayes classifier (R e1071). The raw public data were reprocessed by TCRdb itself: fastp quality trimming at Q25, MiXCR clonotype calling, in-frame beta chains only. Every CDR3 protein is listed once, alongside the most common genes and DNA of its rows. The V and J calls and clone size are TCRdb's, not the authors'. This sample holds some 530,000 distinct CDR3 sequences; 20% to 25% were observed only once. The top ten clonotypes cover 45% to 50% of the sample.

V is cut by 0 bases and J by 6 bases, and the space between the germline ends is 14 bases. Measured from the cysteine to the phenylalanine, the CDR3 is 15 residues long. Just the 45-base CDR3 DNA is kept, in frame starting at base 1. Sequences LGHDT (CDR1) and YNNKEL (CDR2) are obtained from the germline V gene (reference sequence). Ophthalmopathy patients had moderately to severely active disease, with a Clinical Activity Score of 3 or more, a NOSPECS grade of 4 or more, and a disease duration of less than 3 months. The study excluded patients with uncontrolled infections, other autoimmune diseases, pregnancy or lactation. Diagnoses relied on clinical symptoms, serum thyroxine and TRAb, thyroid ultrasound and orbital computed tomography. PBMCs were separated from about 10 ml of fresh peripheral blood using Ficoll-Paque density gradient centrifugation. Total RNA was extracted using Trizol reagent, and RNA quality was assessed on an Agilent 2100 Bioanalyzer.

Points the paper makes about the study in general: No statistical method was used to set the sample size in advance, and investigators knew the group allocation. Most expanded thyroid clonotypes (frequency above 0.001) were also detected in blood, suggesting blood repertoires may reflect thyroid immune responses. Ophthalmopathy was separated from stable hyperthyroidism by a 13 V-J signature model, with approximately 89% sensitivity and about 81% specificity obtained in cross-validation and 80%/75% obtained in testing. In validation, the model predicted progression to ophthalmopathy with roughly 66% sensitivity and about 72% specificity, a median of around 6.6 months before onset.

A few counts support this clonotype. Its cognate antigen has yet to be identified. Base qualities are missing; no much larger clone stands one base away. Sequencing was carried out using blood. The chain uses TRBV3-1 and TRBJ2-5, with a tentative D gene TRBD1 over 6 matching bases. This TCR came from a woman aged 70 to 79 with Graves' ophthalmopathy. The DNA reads TGTGCCAGCAGCCAAGATTGGGCAGGGGTAAAGACCCAGTACTTC. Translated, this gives CASSQDWAGVKTQYF.